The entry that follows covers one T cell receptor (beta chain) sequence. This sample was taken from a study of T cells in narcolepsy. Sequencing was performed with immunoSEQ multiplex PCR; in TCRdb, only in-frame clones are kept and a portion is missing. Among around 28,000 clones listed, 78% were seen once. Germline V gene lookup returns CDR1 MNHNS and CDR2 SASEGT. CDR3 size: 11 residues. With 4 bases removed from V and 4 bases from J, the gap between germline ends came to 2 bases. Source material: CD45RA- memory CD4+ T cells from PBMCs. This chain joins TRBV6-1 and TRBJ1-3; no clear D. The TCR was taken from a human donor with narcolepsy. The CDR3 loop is CASSAGNTIYF. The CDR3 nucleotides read TGTGCCAGCAGTGCCGGAAACACCATATATTTT.